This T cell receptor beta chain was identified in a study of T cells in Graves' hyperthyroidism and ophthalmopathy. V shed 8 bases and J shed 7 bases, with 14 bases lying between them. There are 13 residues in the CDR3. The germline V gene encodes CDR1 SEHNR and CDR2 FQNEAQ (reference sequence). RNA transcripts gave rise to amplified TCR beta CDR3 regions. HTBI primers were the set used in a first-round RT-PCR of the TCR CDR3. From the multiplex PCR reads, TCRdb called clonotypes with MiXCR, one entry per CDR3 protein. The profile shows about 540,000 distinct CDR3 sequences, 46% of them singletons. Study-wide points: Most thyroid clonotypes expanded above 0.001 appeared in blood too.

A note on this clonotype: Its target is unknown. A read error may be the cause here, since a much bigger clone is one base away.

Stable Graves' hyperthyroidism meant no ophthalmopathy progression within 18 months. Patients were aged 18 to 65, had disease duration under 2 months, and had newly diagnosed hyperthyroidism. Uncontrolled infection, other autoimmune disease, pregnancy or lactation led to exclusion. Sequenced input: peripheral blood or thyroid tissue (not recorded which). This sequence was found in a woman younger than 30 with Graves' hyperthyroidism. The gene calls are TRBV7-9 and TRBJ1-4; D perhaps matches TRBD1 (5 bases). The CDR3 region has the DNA TGTGCCAGCCGCGACCAGGGAGGTGAAAAACTGTTTTTT. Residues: CASRDQGGEKLFF.